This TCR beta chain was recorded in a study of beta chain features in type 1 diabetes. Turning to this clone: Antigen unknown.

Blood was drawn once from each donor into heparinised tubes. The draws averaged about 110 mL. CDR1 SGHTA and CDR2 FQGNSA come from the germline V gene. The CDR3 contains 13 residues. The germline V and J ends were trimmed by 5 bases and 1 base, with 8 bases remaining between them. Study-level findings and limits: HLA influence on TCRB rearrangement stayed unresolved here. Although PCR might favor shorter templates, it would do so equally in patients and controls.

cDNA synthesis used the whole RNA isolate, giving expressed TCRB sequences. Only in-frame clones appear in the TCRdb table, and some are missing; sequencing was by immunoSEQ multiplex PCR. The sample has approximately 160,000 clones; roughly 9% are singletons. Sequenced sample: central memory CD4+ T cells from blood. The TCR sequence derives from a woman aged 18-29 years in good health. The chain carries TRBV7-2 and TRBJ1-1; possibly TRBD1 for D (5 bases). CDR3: CASSTDRNTEAFF. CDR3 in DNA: TGTGCCAGCAGCACCGACAGGAACACTGAAGCTTTCTTT.